This T cell receptor beta chain was captured by sequencing in a study of shared T cell receptors in the human thymus. The V gene's germline CDR1 is SNHLY and CDR2 FYNNEI. The CDR3 has 13 residues. The ends were cut back, 4 bases at V and 5 bases at J, with 11 bases in the middle. Sequenced by immunoSEQ multiplex PCR; TCRdb stores in-frame clones only, minus some. The sample consists of hundreds of thousands of clones, approximately 85% of them appearing once. This sample was also put to use in a study of human thymus T cells. From that report: Among unrelated individuals, related research reported thymic repertoires that overlapped highly.

The chain carries TRBV2 and TRBJ2-5; D is unclear. The sample taken for sequencing was thymocytes. This clonotype was obtained from a girl less than two years old with a congenital heart defect. DNA for the CDR3: TGTGCCAGCAGTGGTAGTTATTTCGAGACCCAGTACTTC. Its translation is CASSGSYFETQYF.